The rows below give T cell receptor beta chains drawn from one sample of a study of lymphopenia after photon versus proton radiotherapy. Sequencing was performed with immunoSEQ multiplex PCR; in TCRdb, only in-frame clones are kept and a portion is missing. The profile shows over 20,000 clones, 75% to 90% of them singletons. The sample was peripheral blood, taken from a patient treated with photon-based radiotherapy. All receptors derive from a woman aged 45-59 years with pancreatic cancer. Each CDR3 is given with its conserved first and last residue. Some rows mark clone size as missing; the rest say once, few, many or name a class of expanded clone.

J	size	V	length	CDR3
TRBJ2-1	few	TRBV2	12	CASSEGWNEQFF
TRBJ1-4	-	TRBV5-6	14	CASSFRDRGQKLFF
TRBJ1-5	-	TRBV6-1	16	CASSEYWRSSNQPQHF
TRBJ2-7	-	TRBV5-1	14	CASSLGGQTYEQYF
TRBJ2-1	-	TRBV29-1	17	CSVQGTSGASSYNEQFF
TRBJ2-1	once	TRBV4-1	17	CASSQGLLAGPYNEQFF
TRBJ2-2	-	TRBV27	13	CASSSGGPGELFF
TRBJ2-1	-	TRBV19	14	CASSTGTGDDEQFF
TRBJ2-2	-	TRBV7-8	15	CASNLRTGTPGELFF
TRBJ2-7	few	TRBV7-9	15	CASSFPLAEFYEQYF
TRBJ1-5	-	TRBV7-9	16	CASSSTLDYSNQPQHF
TRBJ1-1	-	TRBV7-2	15	CASSPGLAANTEAFF
TRBJ1-4	-	TRBV18	16	CASSPLRGVTNEKLFF
TRBJ2-7	-	TRBV18	12	CASSDSSYEQYF
TRBJ1-6	once	TRBV30	12	CAWLTGNSPLHF
TRBJ2-3	-	TRBV10-3	13	CGTGLAGTDTQYF
TRBJ2-1	-	TRBV9	17	CASSLPHRDSTYNEQFF
TRBJ1-5	-	TRBV7-8	17	CASSARQGRLSNQPQHF
TRBJ1-2	-	TRBV19	15	CASNPTGGSGYGYTF
TRBJ2-1	-	TRBV28	12	CATQTSNNEQFF
TRBJ2-7	-	TRBV12-5	14	CASGLGTGLDEQYF
TRBJ1-1	once	TRBV2	12	CASRQGATEAFF
TRBJ2-7	few	TRBV6-6	14	CASSPPTRIYEQYF
TRBJ2-7	once	TRBV10-3	13	CAIWDRGLSEQYF
TRBJ1-3	-	TRBV7-6	15	CASSPGPISGNTIYF
TRBJ1-2	-	TRBV5-4	13	CASSLPLGNGYTF
TRBJ1-1	few	TRBV21-1	14	CASSKAEGWTEAFF
TRBJ2-7	-	TRBV4-3	14	CASRPAPGKGEQYF
TRBJ1-1	-	TRBV29-1	14	CSVARPMGTTEAFF
TRBJ1-2	-	TRBV6-1	12	CASSGQNYGYTF
TRBJ2-7	-	TRBV19	13	CASSTSGRYEQYF
TRBJ2-5	-	TRBV6-4	19	CATLPAGGPFSSWQETQYF
TRBJ1-1	-	TRBV10-2	12	CASIGGQVEAFF
TRBJ2-1	-	TRBV7-2	15	CASSTSGTGGIEQFF
TRBJ1-3	-	TRBV6-5	15	CASRAPGPSGNTIYF
TRBJ2-5	-	TRBV6-5	14	CASSYNRAGETQYF
TRBJ1-3	-	TRBV18	16	CASSPGQGGSGNTIYF
TRBJ2-1	-	TRBV4-1	15	CASSQDGTSYNEQFF
TRBJ2-7	-	TRBV10-1	17	CASLRGPFFIRLYEQYF
TRBJ2-1	few	TRBV28	16	CASSYYGTGVHNEQFF
TRBJ2-3	-	TRBV7-9	16	CASSFVTSGRADTQYF
TRBJ1-5	-	TRBV21-1	17	CASALPWRVSCNQPQHF
TRBJ1-3	-	TRBV6-5	15	CASSYARDSGNTIYF
TRBJ1-2	-	TRBV20-1	10	CSCDNYGYTF
TRBJ1-1	few	TRBV7-2	13	CASSLAITGEAFF
TRBJ2-7	-	TRBV5-1	14	CASSRLDGGYEQYF
TRBJ2-3	-	TRBV2	18	CASKGSLLLSVSTDTQYF
TRBJ2-7	medium-sized	TRBV10-3	14	CAISGPGDPYEQYF
TRBJ2-7	-	TRBV29-1	13	CSGGLAATGEQYF
TRBJ1-1	-	TRBV5-4	14	CASSQGGTQDSPFF
TRBJ1-1	-	TRBV6-6	14	CASSWQGQGTEAFF
TRBJ1-3	once	TRBV7-2	14	CASSLGGSGNTIYF
TRBJ2-7	-	TRBV6-1	14	CASSQAGGKDEQYF
TRBJ2-1	-	TRBV7-2	16	CASSLTGTGGGNEQFF
TRBJ1-2	-	TRBV29-1	12	CSVGTSVYGYTF